This record concerns one T cell receptor beta chain sequence. Its specificity is unknown. TCRdb's copy holds only in-frame clones and misses some; the assay was immunoSEQ multiplex PCR. This table has 130,000 or so clones, roughly 89% appearing once. While the first cohort had fewer than 850 subjects, the donors belonged to the separate validation cohort of over a hundred subjects. The length of the CDR3 is 14 residues. CDR1 is SGHNT and CDR2 is YENEEA in the germline V gene. The V segment lost 4 bases and the J segment 9 bases; nucleotides outside the gene matches: 8. These data originate in a study of cytomegalovirus exposure and HLA in healthy donors. Study results and caveats: Despite most TCR sequences being rare, some public TCRs occurred in many donors. The investigators catalogued 150 to 200 TCR beta chains as cytomegalovirus-associated. According to reports, the classifier identified cytomegalovirus status with high specificity and sensitivity.

This TCR derives from a young man in good health and CMV-seronegative. The sample was PBMCs. The chain employs TRBV11-3 and TRBJ2-2; 7 bases are shared with TRBD2. The DNA of the CDR3 is TGTGCCAGCAGCTCCGGGCGGGAGAGGCGGGAGCTGTTTTTT. Its protein is CASSSGRERRELFF.